Listed below are T cell receptor beta chains from one sample, sequenced in a study of regulatory T cells in long-lasting Graves disease. TCRdb processed the multiplex PCR reads anew with MiXCR; each CDR3 protein has one entry. The sample lists a few hundred thousand distinct CDR3 sequences, approximately 15% occurring once. This sample also appeared in a second study, on T cells in Graves' hyperthyroidism and ophthalmopathy.

This specimen consisted of peripheral blood mononuclear cells (PBMCs), obtained at new diagnosis, from a patient treated with antithyroid drugs. Source of these receptors: a woman in her thirties or forties with Graves disease. The CDR3 runs from the conserved cysteine through the conserved F or W. D genes are given only for firm matches. Sizes are listed as once, few or many counts, or a class when the clone is expanded.

TGTGCCAGCAGCTCCCAAGGACAGGGAGTTCAGCCCCAGCATTTT CASSSQGQGVQPQHF TRBD1 TRBJ1-5 TRBV7-2 many
TGTGCCAGCAGTTTAGAGTGGCCCGCAGATACGCAGTATTTT CASSLEWPADTQYF NA TRBJ2-3 TRBV28 few
TGTGCCAGCAGCCAAGATCGCATGCCGCCCGAGCAGTACTTC CASSQDRMPPEQYF NA TRBJ2-7 TRBV14 many
TGTGCCAGCCGCGATTTGAACACTGAAGCTTTCTTT CASRDLNTEAFF NA TRBJ1-1 TRBV11-2 many
TGTGCCAGCAGTTCCGGGACAGAAAATTCACCCCTCCACTTT CASSSGTENSPLHF TRBD1 TRBJ1-6 TRBV27 few
TGCGCCAGCAGTCCGATCACAGGGGAAGGGGACACTGAAGCTTTCTTT CASSPITGEGDTEAFF TRBD1 TRBJ1-1 TRBV5-1 many
TGTGCCAGCACTGGGAATAATGAAAAACTGTTTTTT CASTGNNEKLFF NA TRBJ1-4 TRBV6-1 few
TGTGCCAGCAGTTGGACCCGGAAGGGCGGGGAGCTGTTTTTT CASSWTRKGGELFF NA TRBJ2-2 TRBV12-3/TRBV12-4 many
TGTGCCAGCAGGGTGGGCAGGTACCAAGAGACCCAGTACTTC CASRVGRYQETQYF NA TRBJ2-5 TRBV2 many
TGTGCCAGCAGCCCCCGGAACAGTCGGGTGAACACTGAAGCTTTCTTT CASSPRNSRVNTEAFF NA TRBJ1-1 TRBV7-9 many